The T cell receptor (beta chain) under discussion was sequenced for a study of T cells after yellow fever vaccination. Findings and limits, study-wide: A secondary response was less intense yet reached its peak sooner, at day 5 versus 15. Post-booster repertoires contained most primary-vaccination clones again (roughly 96% CD4, roughly 91% CD8).

TCRdb processed the 5' RACE reads anew with MiXCR; each CDR3 protein has one entry. In the table there are hundreds of thousands of distinct CDR3 sequences, approximately 4% of which are singletons. The CDR3 loop spans 15 amino acids. Trimming removed 1 base at V and 3 bases at J, with 11 bases between. Germline V gene sequence: CDR1 SGHRS, CDR2 YFSETQ. Remarks on this clonotype: Its specificity is not known.

The source of this sequence is a man younger than 35 who received the YFV17D yellow fever vaccine. Sequenced material: PBMCs, taken 5 days after the yellow fever booster vaccination. The chain couples TRBV5-1 to TRBJ1-5; a possible D gene is TRBD1 (5 bases). CDR3 coding DNA: TGCGCCAGCAGCTTGATGGGGGGTGACAATCAGCCCCAGCATTTT. It specifies CASSLMGGDNQPQHF.